The clone carrying this TCR beta chain was seen ten or more times. The antigen remains unidentified. This record comes from a study of spatial heterogeneity in lung cancer. Findings and caveats of the study: At resection, ubiquitous expanded tumor TCRs appeared in blood more than at follow-up.

This CDR3 has 15 residues. CDR1 is DFQATT and CDR2 is SNEGSKA in the germline V gene (reference sequence). Trimming removed 0 bases from V and 5 bases from J; junction bases left unmatched: 9. On each TCR cDNA molecule, a unique molecular identifier was present. MiXCR, run by TCRdb on the 5' RACE reads, gives a single entry per CDR3 protein. Of about 18,000 distinct CDR3 sequences in the sample, 15% to 20% are singletons; the top ten hold 11% to 15%. The time point denotes: sample taken at primary tumor resection. Researchers sequenced whole RNA taken from tumor, nontumor lung or frozen PBMC without sorting.

Source: PBMCs, taken at surgery. The chain is built from TRBV20-1 and TRBJ2-5; 7 bases are shared with TRBD1. The sequence was obtained from a male donor with early-stage non-small cell lung cancer. Here the CDR3 DNA reads TGCAGTGCTAGAGATAGGGACAGACCCTGGGAGACCCAGTACTTC. It yields the protein CSARDRDRPWETQYF.